The 2 T cell receptor beta chains listed next were all sequenced from one sample in a study of T-cell memory formation after mild COVID-19. In TCRdb, the 5' RACE reads were re-called with MiXCR into one record per CDR3 protein. The profile shows roughly 600,000 distinct CDR3 sequences, more than 15% of them singletons. The sequencing sample was made of PBMCs or a T cell subset sorted from them (not recorded which). These receptors came from an adult woman who had mild COVID-19 (a few samples of this study predate the infection). Cell type and time point are not known.

This clonotype appeared a few times. This sequence joins TRBV24-1 and TRBJ2-5, with D possibly TRBD1 on 6 matching bases. Looked up from germline, CDR1 is KGHDR and CDR2 is SFDVKD. Trimming left V 3 bases short and J 5 bases short, with 15 bases between. CDR3 size: 15 residues. The CDR3, as DNA: TGTGCCACCAGTGATCCCCTCCAGGGGTGGGAGACCCAGTACTTC. Translated, it gives CATSDPLQGWETQYF.

The V gene is TRBV6-2 or TRBV6-3, the J gene TRBJ1-5; 8 bases agree with TRBD1. The CDR3 loop spans 14 amino acids. V lost 6 bases to trimming and J lost 4 bases; unmatched junction nucleotides: 5. Germline CDR1 MNHEY, CDR2 SVGEGT. CDR3 bases: TGTGCCAGCAGAAAGCAGGGGGCGAATCAGCCCCAGCATTTT. It encodes CASRKQGANQPQHF.